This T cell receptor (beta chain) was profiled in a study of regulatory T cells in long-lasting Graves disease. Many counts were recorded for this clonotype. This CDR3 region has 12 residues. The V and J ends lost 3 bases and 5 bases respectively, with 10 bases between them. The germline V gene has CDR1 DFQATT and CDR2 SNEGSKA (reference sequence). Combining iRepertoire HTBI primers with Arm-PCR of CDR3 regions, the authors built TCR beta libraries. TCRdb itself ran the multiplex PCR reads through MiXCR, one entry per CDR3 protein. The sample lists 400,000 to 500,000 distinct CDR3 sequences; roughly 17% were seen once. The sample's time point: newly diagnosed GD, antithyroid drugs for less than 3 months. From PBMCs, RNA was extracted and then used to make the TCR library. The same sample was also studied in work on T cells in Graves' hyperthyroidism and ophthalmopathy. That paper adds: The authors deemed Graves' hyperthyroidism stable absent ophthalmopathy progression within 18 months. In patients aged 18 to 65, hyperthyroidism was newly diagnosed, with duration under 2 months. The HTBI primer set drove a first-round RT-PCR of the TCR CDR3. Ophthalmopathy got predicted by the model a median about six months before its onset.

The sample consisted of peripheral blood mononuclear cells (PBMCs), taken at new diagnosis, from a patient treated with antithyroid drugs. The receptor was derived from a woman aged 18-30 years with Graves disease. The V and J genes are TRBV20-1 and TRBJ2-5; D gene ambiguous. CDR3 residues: CSARAETETQYF. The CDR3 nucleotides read TGCAGTGCTAGGGCGGAAACGGAGACCCAGTACTTC.